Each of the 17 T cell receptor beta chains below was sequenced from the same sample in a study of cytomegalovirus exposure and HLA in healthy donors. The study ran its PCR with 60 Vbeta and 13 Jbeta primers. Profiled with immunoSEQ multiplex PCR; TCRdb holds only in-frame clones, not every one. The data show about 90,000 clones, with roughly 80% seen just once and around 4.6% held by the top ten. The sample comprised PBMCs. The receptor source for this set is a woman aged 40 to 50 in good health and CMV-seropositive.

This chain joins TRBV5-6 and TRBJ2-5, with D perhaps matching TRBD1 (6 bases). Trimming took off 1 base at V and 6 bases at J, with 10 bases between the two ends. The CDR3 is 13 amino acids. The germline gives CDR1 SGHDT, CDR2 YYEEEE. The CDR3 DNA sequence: TGTGCCAGCAGCTTGAGGACAGTAAAGACCCAGTACTTC. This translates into CASSLRTVKTQYF.

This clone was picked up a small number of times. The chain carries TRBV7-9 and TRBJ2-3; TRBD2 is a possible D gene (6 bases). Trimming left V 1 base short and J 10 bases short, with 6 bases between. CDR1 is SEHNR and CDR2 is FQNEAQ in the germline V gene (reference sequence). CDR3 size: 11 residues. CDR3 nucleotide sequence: TGTGCCAGCAGCTTAGGGGGGGCGCAGTATTTT. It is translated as CASSLGGAQYF.

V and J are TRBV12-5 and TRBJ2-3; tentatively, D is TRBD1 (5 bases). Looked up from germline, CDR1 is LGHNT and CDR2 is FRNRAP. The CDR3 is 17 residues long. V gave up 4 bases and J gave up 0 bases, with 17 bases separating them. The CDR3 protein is CASGSLKKTASTDTQYF. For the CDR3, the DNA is TGTGCTAGTGGTTCCTTAAAAAAGACAGCTAGCACAGATACGCAGTATTTT. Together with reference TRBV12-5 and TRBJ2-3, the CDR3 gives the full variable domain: DARVTQTPRHKVTEMGQEVTMRCQPILGHNTVFWYRQTMMQGLELLAYFRNRAPLDDSGMPKDRFSAEMPDATLATLKIQPSEPRDSAVYFCASGSLKKTASTDTQYFGPGTRLTVL.

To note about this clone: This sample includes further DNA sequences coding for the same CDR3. The CDR3 DNA reads TGTGCCAGCGGGGAGACAGGGGGGTTCAATCAGCCCCAGCATTTT. Protein: CASGETGGFNQPQHF. The chain carries TRBV28 and TRBJ1-5; the match to TRBD1 covers 9 bases. V was pared by 8 bases and J by 3 bases, with 8 bases of the junction left unmatched. CDR1 and CDR2 (germline): MDHEN, SYDVKM. This CDR3 comprises 15 residues.

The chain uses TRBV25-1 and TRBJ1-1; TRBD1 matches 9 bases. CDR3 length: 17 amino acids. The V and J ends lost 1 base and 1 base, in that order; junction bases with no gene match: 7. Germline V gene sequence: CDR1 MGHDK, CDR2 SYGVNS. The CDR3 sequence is CASSESGQGQGNTEAFF. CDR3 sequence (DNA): TGTGCCAGCAGTGAATCAGGACAGGGGCAAGGGAACACTGAAGCTTTCTTT.

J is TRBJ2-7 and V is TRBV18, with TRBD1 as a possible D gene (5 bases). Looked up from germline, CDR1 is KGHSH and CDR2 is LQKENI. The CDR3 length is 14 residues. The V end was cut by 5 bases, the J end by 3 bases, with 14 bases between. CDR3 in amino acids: CASSVVQGNYEQYF. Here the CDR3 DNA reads TGTGCCAGCTCAGTAGTTCAGGGAAACTACGAGCAGTACTTC.

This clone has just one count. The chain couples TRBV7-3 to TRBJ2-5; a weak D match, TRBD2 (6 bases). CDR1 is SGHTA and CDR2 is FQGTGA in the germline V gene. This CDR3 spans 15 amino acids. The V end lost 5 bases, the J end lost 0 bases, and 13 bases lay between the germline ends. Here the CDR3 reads CASSVSGWYQETQYF. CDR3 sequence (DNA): TGTGCCAGCAGCGTTAGCGGTTGGTACCAAGAGACCCAGTACTTC.

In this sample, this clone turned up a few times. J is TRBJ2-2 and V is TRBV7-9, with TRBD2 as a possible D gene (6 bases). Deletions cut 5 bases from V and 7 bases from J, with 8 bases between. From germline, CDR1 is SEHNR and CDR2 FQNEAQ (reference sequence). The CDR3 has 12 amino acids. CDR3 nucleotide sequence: TGTGCCAGCAGCGGGAGGATCGGGGAGCTGTTTTTT. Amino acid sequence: CASSGRIGELFF.

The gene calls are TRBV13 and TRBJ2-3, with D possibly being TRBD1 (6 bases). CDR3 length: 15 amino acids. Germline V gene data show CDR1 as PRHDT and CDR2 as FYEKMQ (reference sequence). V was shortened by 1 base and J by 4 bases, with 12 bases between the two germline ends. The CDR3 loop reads CASSLAGRGPDTQYF. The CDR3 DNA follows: TGTGCCAGCAGCTTAGCGGGCAGGGGTCCAGATACGCAGTATTTT.

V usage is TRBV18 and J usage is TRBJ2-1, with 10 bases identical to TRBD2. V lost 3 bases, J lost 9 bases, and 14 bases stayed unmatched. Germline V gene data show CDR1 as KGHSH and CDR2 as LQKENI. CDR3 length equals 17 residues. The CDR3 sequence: CASSPISLASGSAEQFF. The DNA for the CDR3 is TGTGCCAGCTCACCCATATCTTTGGCTAGCGGGAGCGCTGAGCAGTTCTTC. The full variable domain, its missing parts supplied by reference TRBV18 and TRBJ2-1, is NAGVMQNPRHLVRRRGQEARLRCSPMKGHSHVYWYRQLPEEGLKFMVYLQKENIIDESGMPKERFSAEFPKEGPSILRIQQVVRGDSAAYFCASSPISLASGSAEQFFGPGTRLTVL.

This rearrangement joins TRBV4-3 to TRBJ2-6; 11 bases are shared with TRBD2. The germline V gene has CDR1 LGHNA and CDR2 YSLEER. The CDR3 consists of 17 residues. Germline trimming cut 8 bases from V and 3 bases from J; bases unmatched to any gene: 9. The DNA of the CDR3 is TGCGCCAGCGGTTATCTAGCGGGAGGAGTTGGGGCCAACGTCCTGACTTTC. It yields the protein CASGYLAGGVGANVLTF.

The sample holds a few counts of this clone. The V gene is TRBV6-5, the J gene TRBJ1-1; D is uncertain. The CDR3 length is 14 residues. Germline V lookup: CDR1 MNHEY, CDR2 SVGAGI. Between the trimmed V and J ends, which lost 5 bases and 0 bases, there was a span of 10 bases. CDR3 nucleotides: TGTGCCAGCAGTCAACCTTCAGTGAACACTGAAGCTTTCTTT. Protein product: CASSQPSVNTEAFF.

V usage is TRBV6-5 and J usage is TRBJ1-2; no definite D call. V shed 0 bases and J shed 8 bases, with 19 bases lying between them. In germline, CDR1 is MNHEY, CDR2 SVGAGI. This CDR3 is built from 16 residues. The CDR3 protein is CASSYSILQEGAGYTF. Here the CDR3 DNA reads TGTGCCAGCAGTTACTCGATTTTGCAGGAGGGCGCGGGCTACACCTTC.

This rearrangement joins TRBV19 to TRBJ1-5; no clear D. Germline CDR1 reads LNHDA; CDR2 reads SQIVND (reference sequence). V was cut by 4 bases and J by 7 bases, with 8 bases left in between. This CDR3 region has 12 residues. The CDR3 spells CASSTAGQPQHF. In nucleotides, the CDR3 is TGTGCCAGTAGTACCGCAGGACAGCCCCAGCATTTT.

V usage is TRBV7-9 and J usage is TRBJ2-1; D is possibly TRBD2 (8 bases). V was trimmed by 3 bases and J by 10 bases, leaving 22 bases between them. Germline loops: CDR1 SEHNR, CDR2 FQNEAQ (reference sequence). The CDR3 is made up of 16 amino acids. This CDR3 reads CASSFPQGTSSPEQFF. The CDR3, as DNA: TGTGCCAGCAGCTTCCCACAGGGGACTAGTAGTCCCGAGCAGTTCTTC.

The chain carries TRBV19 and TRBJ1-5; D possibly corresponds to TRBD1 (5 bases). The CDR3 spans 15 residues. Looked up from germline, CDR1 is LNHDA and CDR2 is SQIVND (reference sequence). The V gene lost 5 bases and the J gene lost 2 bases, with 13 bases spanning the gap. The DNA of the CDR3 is TGTGCCAGTAGTCGGCGGGGGGGTGGCAATCAGCCCCAGCATTTT. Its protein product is CASSRRGGGNQPQHF.

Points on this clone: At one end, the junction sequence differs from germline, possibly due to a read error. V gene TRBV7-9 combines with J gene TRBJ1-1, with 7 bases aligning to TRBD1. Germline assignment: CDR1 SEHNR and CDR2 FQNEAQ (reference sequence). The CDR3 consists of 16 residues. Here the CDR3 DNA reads TGTTCCAGCAGCTTAGACCGGACAGGTCAGGGCACTGAAGCTTTCTTT. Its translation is CSSSLDRTGQGTEAFF.